The 27 T cell receptor beta chains below all came from one sample that was sequenced in a study of radiation and T cells in renal cell carcinoma. The time point: baseline pretreatment blood. Specified treatment: 15 Gy SBRT to primary tumor, nephrectomy 4 weeks later. The repertoire was sequenced with immunoSEQ multiplex PCR; TCRdb's copy has only in-frame clones and lacks some. The repertoire has some 140,000 clones, around nine tenths of them found once; the top ten carry about 12%. Sequencing was performed on blood, taken from a patient whose treatment included radiotherapy and nephrectomy. The source is a woman in her forties or fifties with renal cell carcinoma.

The rearrangement joins TRBV11-2 to TRBJ2-7; 8 bases align to TRBD2. This CDR3 comprises 16 residues. J lost 3 bases, V lost 6 bases, and 13 bases had no gene match. CDR1 is SGHAT and CDR2 is FQNNGV in the germline V gene. The CDR3 reads CASSSFLMTSDYEQYF. DNA for the CDR3: TGTGCCAGCAGTTCTTTCTTGATGACTAGCGACTACGAGCAGTACTTC.

J is TRBJ2-7 and V is TRBV7-2; 9 bases are a match to TRBD2. From germline, CDR1 is SGHTA and CDR2 FQGNSA. The V segment lost 4 bases and the J segment 2 bases; nucleotides outside the gene matches: 6. The CDR3 covers 15 residues. CDR3 protein: CASSSVAGGTYEQYF. The CDR3 DNA sequence: TGTGCCAGCAGCTCCGTCGCGGGGGGGACCTACGAGCAGTACTTC.

J is TRBJ1-1 and V is TRBV6-5; D is ambiguous. The V end lost 2 bases, the J end lost 10 bases, and 20 bases lay between the germline ends. Germline lookup yields CDR1 MNHEY and CDR2 SVGAGI. This CDR3 has 15 amino acids. In DNA, the CDR3 is TGTGCCAGCAGTTACGGTAATCCCTATATAGGACGAGCTTTCTTT. Translating gives CASSYGNPYIGRAFF.

This chain uses TRBV15 with TRBJ2-7, with TRBD2 as a possible D gene (6 bases). Germline-derived CDR1 and CDR2 are LNHNV and YYDKDF (reference sequence). The CDR3 consists of 15 residues. Trimming took off 0 bases at V and 3 bases at J, with 12 bases between the two ends. The CDR3 nucleotides are TGTGCCACCAGCAGAGATATATTTAGCGGCTACGAGCAGTACTTC. It encodes CATSRDIFSGYEQYF.

The chain has TRBV2 and TRBJ2-7; unclear D gene. V was trimmed by 2 bases and J by 1 base, leaving 12 bases between them. This CDR3 has 15 residues. Germline CDR1 and CDR2: SNHLY and FYNNEI. The CDR3 is CASSEIQLLSYEQYF. The CDR3 DNA is TGTGCCAGCAGTGAAATCCAGCTTCTTTCCTACGAGCAGTACTTC.

The chain employs TRBV19 and TRBJ2-3, with 7 positions matching TRBD2. The CDR3 spans 13 residues. With V trimmed by 6 bases and J by 4 bases, 4 bases remained unmatched. Germline-derived CDR1 and CDR2 are LNHDA and SQIVND (reference sequence). The CDR3 DNA reads TGTGCCAGTAGGACTAGCAAGGCAGATACGCAGTATTTT. As protein: CASRTSKADTQYF.

V gene TRBV4-1 combines with J gene TRBJ1-1; the match to TRBD1 covers 7 bases. Trimming took 6 bases from V and 7 from J; bases not matched to a gene: 8. The V gene's germline CDR1 is MGHRA and CDR2 YSYEKL. The CDR3 covers 13 residues. The CDR3 loop reads CASRRGQEGEAFF. The CDR3 DNA sequence: TGCGCCAGCAGGAGGGGGCAAGAGGGTGAAGCTTTCTTT.

The chain employs TRBV15 and TRBJ2-5; 7 positions match TRBD2. Per the germline V gene, CDR1 is LNHNV and CDR2 is YYDKDF (reference sequence). The CDR3 length is 14 residues. V was pared by 0 bases and J by 3 bases, with 1 base of the junction left unmatched. CDR3 coding DNA: TGTGCCACCAGCAGAGACCTAGCGGAAGAGACCCAGTACTTC. It specifies CATSRDLAEETQYF. The full variable domain, its missing parts supplied by reference TRBV15 and TRBJ2-5, is DAMVIQNPRYQVTQFGKPVTLSCSQTLNHNVMYWYQQKSSQAPKLLFHYYDKDFNNEADTPDNFQSRRPNTSFCFLDIRSPGLGDTAMYLCATSRDLAEETQYFGPGTRLLVL.

The chain joins TRBV5-6 to TRBJ1-2; maybe TRBD1 (5 bases). V gave up 0 bases and J gave up 6 bases, with 15 bases separating them. The CDR3 loop spans 15 amino acids. The germline V gene encodes CDR1 SGHDT and CDR2 YYEEEE. The CDR3 region has the DNA TGTGCCAGCAGCTTGGCAGGGACTCTCGGGGATGGCTACACCTTC. Protein: CASSLAGTLGDGYTF.

The CDR3 coding sequence is TGTGCCAGCAGAGCAGCGGGGGTTTACAATGAGCAGTTCTTC. Encoded protein: CASRAAGVYNEQFF. The chain carries TRBV6-1 and TRBJ2-1; TRBD2 matches at 8 bases. Germline V CDR1 and CDR2: MNHNS, SASEGT. The length of the CDR3 is 14 residues. Trimming cost V 6 bases and J 4 bases; bases outside gene matches: 5.

Turning to this clone: The same CDR3 also results from other DNA sequences found in this sample. V usage is TRBV5-1 and J usage is TRBJ2-5; 8 positions match TRBD1. This CDR3 contains 14 residues. Germline CDR1 reads SGHRS; CDR2 reads YFSETQ. After removal of 3 bases from V and 4 bases from J, the junction contained 5 bases not matched to a gene. CDR3 amino acids: CASSYGQGRETQYF. For the CDR3, the DNA is TGCGCCAGCAGCTACGGACAGGGACGAGAGACCCAGTACTTC.

The genes are TRBV5-6 and TRBJ1-3, with D possibly matching TRBD1 (5 bases). CDR1 and CDR2 from the germline V gene are SGHDT and YYEEEE. This CDR3 is built from 15 residues. Trimming removed 2 bases from V and 3 bases from J, with 12 bases in between. The CDR3 loop reads CASSLIRGRGNTIYF. The CDR3 DNA reads as TGTGCCAGCAGCTTAATCCGGGGCCGTGGAAACACCATATATTTT.

The chain links TRBV7-8 to TRBJ2-1; 8 nucleotides align to TRBD2. Germline assignment: CDR1 SGHVS and CDR2 FQNEAQ. The V and J ends lost 4 bases and 9 bases, in that order; junction bases with no gene match: 8. CDR3 length: 14 residues. The CDR3 nucleotides read TGTGCCAGCAGCTCCTTTCGCGGGGGGTTTGAGCAGTTCTTC. Translated, it gives CASSSFRGGFEQFF.

This clone was seen only a few times. The chain recombines TRBV19 with TRBJ1-2; D not certain. Germline V gene lookup returns CDR1 LNHDA and CDR2 SQIVND (reference sequence). The germline V and J ends were trimmed by 3 bases and 8 bases, with 13 bases remaining between them. The CDR3 sequence is 13 residues long. CDR3 in DNA: TGTGCCAGTAGTATCAACAGTCCCCGCGGCTACACCTTC. Its translation: CASSINSPRGYTF.

This chain links TRBV6-6 with TRBJ1-5; no definite D call. Germline CDR1 and CDR2: MNHNY and SVGAGI (reference sequence). Trimming left V 5 bases short and J 3 bases short, with 11 bases between. This CDR3 is 14 amino acids long. Written as DNA, the CDR3 is TGTGCCAGCAGTCGAGGGAGGGACAATCAGCCCCAGCATTTT. Amino acid sequence: CASSRGRDNQPQHF.

This sequence joins TRBV29-1 and TRBJ2-2; either TRBD1 or TRBD2 may fit D (6 bases each). V gave up 6 bases and J gave up 4 bases, with 18 bases separating them. CDR1 SQVTM and CDR2 ANQGSEA come from the germline V gene. The CDR3 contains 15 residues. The CDR3 reads CSVAKGGASTGELFF. Here the CDR3 DNA reads TGCAGCGTGGCCAAGGGGGGCGCGTCCACCGGGGAGCTGTTTTTT.

The genes are TRBV19 and TRBJ1-1; D remains unclear. The CDR3 has 14 amino acids. V shed 3 bases and J shed 2 bases, with 10 bases lying between them. CDR1 and CDR2 (germline): LNHDA, SQIVND (reference sequence). The CDR3 DNA sequence: TGTGCCAGTAGTATTCAAGAGAGAAACACTGAAGCTTTCTTT. Translation gives CASSIQERNTEAFF.

V is TRBV19 and J is TRBJ2-1; the D gene could be TRBD1 or TRBD2 (5 bases each). CDR1 LNHDA and CDR2 SQIVND come from the germline V gene (reference sequence). This CDR3 is built from 16 residues. Trimming cost V 3 bases and J 0 bases, with 12 bases left between them. The CDR3 DNA is TGTGCCAGTAGTATCGACAGCGGCAGCTCCTACAATGAGCAGTTCTTC. Amino acid sequence: CASSIDSGSSYNEQFF.

The V gene is TRBV7-9, the J gene TRBJ1-5; the D is unclear. The germline V and J ends were trimmed by 7 bases and 1 base, with 8 bases remaining between them. Germline CDR1 reads SEHNR; CDR2 reads FQNEAQ (reference sequence). The CDR3 is 13 residues long. DNA for the CDR3: TGTGCCAGCATCCACCGGAGCAATCAGCCCCAGCATTTT. It specifies CASIHRSNQPQHF.

The chain combines TRBV30 with TRBJ1-2; no definite D call. The germline V gene has CDR1 GTSNPN and CDR2 SVGIG (reference sequence). V lost 2 bases and J lost 1, with 8 bases in between. The CDR3 spans 13 residues. The CDR3 DNA reads TGTGCCTGGAGTAATGGGGTTAACTATGGCTACACCTTC. It is translated as CAWSNGVNYGYTF. The full variable domain, with the rest looked up from reference TRBV30 and TRBJ1-2, is SQTIHQWPATLVQPVGSPLSLECTVEGTSNPNLYWYRQAAGRGLQLLFYSVGIGQISSEVPQNLSASRPQDRQFILSSKKLLLSDSGFYLCAWSNGVNYGYTFGSGTRLTVV.

CDR3 sequence (DNA): TGTGCCAGCAGTACCCCTTTGGGGGGTCCCTATGGCTACACCTTC. Its protein product is CASSTPLGGPYGYTF. The J gene is TRBJ1-2, the V gene TRBV6-5; weak D call: TRBD1 (5 bases). V was pared by 5 bases and J by 4 bases, with 17 bases between. Per the germline V gene, CDR1 is MNHEY and CDR2 is SVGAGI. The CDR3 covers 15 residues.

This clone was counted only a few times. The chain combines TRBV15 with TRBJ1-4; D ambiguous. Germline V gives CDR1 LNHNV, CDR2 YYDKDF (reference sequence). The CDR3 is 14 amino acids. Trimming stripped 0 bases from V and 3 bases from J, with 5 bases between. CDR3 nucleotide sequence: TGTGCCACCAGCAGAGAACAGTCTAATGAAAAACTGTTTTTT. As protein: CATSREQSNEKLFF.

This clone is a singleton in its sample. The chain is built from TRBV19 and TRBJ1-6; D is perhaps TRBD1 (6 bases). This CDR3 is 16 amino acids long. CDR1 LNHDA and CDR2 SQIVND come from the germline V gene (reference sequence). The germline V and J ends were trimmed by 6 bases and 0 bases, with 12 bases remaining between them. CDR3 in DNA: TGTGCCAGTAGACCTACAGGGAACTCCTATAATTCACCCCTCCACTTT. Residues: CASRPTGNSYNSPLHF. Combining the CDR3 with reference TRBV19 and TRBJ1-6 gives the whole variable domain DGGITQSPKYLFRKEGQNVTLSCEQNLNHDAMYWYRQDPGQGLRLIYYSQIVNDFQKGDIAEGYSVSREKKESFPLTVTSAQKNPTAFYLCASRPTGNSYNSPLHFGNGTRLTVT.

The chain uses TRBV7-8 and TRBJ2-1, with D maybe TRBD2 (7 bases). Germline assignment: CDR1 SGHVS and CDR2 FQNEAQ. The CDR3 extends over 16 amino acids. Between the trimmed V and J ends, which lost 2 bases and 4 bases, there was a span of 15 bases. CDR3 amino acids: CASSLSAGATYNEQFF. CDR3 coding DNA: TGTGCCAGCAGCTTATCGGCGGGGGCCACTTACAATGAGCAGTTCTTC.

V and J are TRBV4-1 and TRBJ1-5, with 7 bases that match TRBD1. The CDR3 length is 16 residues. CDR1 and CDR2 from the germline V gene are MGHRA and YSYEKL. V gave up 5 bases and J gave up 0 bases; unmatched junction bases: 7. The DNA for the CDR3 is TGCGCCAGCAGCTCCCGACAGGGCAGTAGCAATCAGCCCCAGCATTTT. It encodes CASSSRQGSSNQPQHF.

This chain uses TRBV7-2 with TRBJ2-7, with D maybe TRBD1 (6 bases). The CDR3 is 13 residues long. V was cut by 1 base and J by 8 bases, with 12 bases left in between. Per germline, CDR1 SGHTA and CDR2 FQGNSA. The CDR3 sequence: CASSLEVRGKQYF. CDR3 coding DNA: TGTGCCAGCAGCTTAGAGGTCAGGGGAAAGCAGTACTTC.

The gene calls are TRBV9 and TRBJ1-2, with D possibly being TRBD1 (5 bases). Trimming removed 0 bases at V and 2 bases at J, with 11 bases between. The CDR3 length is 15 residues. Germline CDR1 and CDR2: SGDLS and YYNGEE. The CDR3 DNA reads TGTGCCAGCAGCGTAGCTTGGGGGGGAAACTATGGCTACACCTTC. This translates into CASSVAWGGNYGYTF.